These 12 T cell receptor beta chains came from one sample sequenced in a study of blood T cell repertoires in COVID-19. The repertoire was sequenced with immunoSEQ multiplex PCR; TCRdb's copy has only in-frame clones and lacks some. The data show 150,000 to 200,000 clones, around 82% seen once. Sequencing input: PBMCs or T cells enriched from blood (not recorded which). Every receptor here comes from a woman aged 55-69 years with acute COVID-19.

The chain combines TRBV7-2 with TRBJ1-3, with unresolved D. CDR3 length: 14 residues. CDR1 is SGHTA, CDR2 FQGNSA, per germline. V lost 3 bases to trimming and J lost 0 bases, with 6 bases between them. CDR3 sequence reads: CASSFYDSGNTIYF. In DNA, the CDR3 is TGTGCCAGCAGCTTCTATGACTCTGGAAACACCATATATTTT.

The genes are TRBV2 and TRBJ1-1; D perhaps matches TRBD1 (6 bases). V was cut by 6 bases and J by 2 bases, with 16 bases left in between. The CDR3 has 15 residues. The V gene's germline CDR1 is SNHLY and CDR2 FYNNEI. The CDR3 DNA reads TGTGCCAGCAGACCCAACAGGGAGCCTAACACTGAAGCTTTCTTT. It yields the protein CASRPNREPNTEAFF. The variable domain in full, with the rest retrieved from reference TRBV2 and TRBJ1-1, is EPEVTQTPSHQVTQMGQEVILRCVPISNHLYFYWYRQILGQKVEFLVSFYNNEISEKSEIFDDQFSVERPDGSNFTLKIRSTKLEDSAMYFCASRPNREPNTEAFFGQGTRLTVV.

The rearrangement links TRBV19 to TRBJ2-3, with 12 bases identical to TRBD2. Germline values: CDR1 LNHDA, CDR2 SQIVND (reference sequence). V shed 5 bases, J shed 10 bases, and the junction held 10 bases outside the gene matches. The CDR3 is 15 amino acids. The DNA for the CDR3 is TGTGCCAGTAGTGCCTTCACTAGCGGGAGGAATGCGCAGTATTTT. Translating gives CASSAFTSGRNAQYF.

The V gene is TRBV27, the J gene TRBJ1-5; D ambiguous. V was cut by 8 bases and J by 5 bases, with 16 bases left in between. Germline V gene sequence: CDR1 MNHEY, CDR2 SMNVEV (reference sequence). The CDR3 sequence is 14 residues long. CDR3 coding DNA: TGTGCCAGCGCTTATTCGGCGGTTGATCAGCCCCAGCATTTT. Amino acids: CASAYSAVDQPQHF.

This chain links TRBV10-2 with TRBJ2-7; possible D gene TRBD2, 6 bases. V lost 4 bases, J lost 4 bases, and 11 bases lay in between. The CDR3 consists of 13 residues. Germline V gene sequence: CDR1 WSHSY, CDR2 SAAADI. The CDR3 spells CASSGAGLYEQYF. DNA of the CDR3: TGCGCCAGCAGTGGGGCGGGACTTTACGAGCAGTACTTC.

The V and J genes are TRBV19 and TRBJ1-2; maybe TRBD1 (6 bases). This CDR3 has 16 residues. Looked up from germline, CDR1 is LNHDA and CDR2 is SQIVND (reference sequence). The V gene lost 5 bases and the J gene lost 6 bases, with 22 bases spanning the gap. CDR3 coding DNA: TGTGCCAGTAGTCCCCGGGACAAGCATTTCCTGGATGGCTACACCTTC. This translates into CASSPRDKHFLDGYTF.

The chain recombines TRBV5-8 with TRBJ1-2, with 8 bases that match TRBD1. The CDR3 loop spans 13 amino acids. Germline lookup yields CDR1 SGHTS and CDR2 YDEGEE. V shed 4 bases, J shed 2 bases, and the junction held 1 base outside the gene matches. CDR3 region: CASSRDRNYGYTF. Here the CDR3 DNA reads TGTGCCAGCAGCCGGGACAGGAACTATGGCTACACCTTC. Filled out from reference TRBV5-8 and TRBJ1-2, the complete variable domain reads EAGVTQSPTHLIKTRGQQATLRCSPISGHTSVYWYQQALGLGLQFLLWYDEGEERNRGNFPPRFSGRQFPNYSSELNVNALELEDSALYLCASSRDRNYGYTFGSGTRLTVV.

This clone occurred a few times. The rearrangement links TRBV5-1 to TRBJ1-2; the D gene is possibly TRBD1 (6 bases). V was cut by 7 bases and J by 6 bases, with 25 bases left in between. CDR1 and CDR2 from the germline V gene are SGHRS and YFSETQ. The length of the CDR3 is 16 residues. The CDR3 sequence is CASSSTLGGGRDGYTF. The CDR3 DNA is TGCGCCAGCTCCTCGACCCTGGGAGGGGGTCGGGATGGCTACACCTTC.

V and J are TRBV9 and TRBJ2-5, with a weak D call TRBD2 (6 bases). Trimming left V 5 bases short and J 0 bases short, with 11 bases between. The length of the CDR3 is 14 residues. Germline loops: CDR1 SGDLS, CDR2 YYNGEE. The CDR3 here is CASSMTSNQETQYF. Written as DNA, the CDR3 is TGTGCCAGCAGTATGACTAGTAACCAAGAGACCCAGTACTTC.

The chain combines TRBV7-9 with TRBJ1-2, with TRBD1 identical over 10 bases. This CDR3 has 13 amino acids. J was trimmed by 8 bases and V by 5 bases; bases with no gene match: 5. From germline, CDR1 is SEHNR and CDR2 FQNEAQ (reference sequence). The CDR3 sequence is CASSLRTGGGYTF. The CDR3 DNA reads TGTGCCAGCAGCCTCAGGACAGGGGGAGGCTACACCTTC.

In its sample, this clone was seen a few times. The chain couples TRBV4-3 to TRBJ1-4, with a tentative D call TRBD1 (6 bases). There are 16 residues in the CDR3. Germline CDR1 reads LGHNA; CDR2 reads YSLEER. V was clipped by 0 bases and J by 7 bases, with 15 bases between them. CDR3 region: CASSQDWTASAEKLFF. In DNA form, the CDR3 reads TGCGCCAGCAGCCAAGACTGGACAGCATCTGCTGAAAAACTGTTTTTT.

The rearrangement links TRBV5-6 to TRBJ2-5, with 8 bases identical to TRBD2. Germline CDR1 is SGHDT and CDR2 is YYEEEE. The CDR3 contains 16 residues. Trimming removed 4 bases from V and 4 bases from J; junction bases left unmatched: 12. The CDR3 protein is CASSNTLGGALETQYF. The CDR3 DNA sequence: TGTGCCAGCAGCAACACCCTCGGGGGGGCCTTAGAGACCCAGTACTTC.